This TCR beta chain is drawn from a study of blood T cells in healthy people across ages. The germline CDR1 and CDR2 sequences are DFQATT and SNEGSKA (reference sequence). The V end lost 3 bases, the J end lost 7 bases, and 19 bases lay between the germline ends. This CDR3 comprises 15 residues. Next came a second PCR, run for roughly 6 to 11 cycles, which used a sample-barcoded 5' primer along with a J-beta primer mix. TCRdb re-derived calls from the 5' RACE reads in MiXCR, one entry per CDR3 protein. The sample comprises about 1 million distinct CDR3 sequences, more than 35% of which are singletons, and 15% to 20% rests with the top ten.

The receptor was derived from a woman aged 60-75 years in good health. The chain uses TRBV20-1 and TRBJ2-1; D perhaps matches TRBD2 (5 bases). The sequencing sample was made of blood. The CDR3 reads CSARDPAGPGNEQFF. The CDR3 DNA sequence: TGCAGTGCTAGGGACCCGGCAGGCCCGGGGAATGAGCAGTTCTTC.